The 7 T cell receptor beta chains below come from one sample, sequenced in a study of blood T cells in healthy people across ages. With a J-beta primer mix and a sample-barcoded 5' primer, a second PCR ran about 6 to 11 cycles. A single record per CDR3 protein comes from TCRdb applying MiXCR to the 5' RACE reads. This table has around 1,000,000 distinct CDR3 sequences, about 23% appearing once. The data were also submitted as part of a second study, on T cells of mothers and their children.

The sample consisted of blood. The receptor set was obtained from a girl aged 2 to 10 in good health.

The V call is TRBV10-3, the J call TRBJ1-2; no definite D call. Germline V CDR1 and CDR2: ENHRY, SYGVKD. CDR3 size: 13 residues. Trimming pared 7 bases from V and 0 bases from J, leaving 9 bases between. The CDR3 sequence: CAINTETNYGYTF. DNA for the CDR3: TGTGCCATCAATACGGAGACTAACTATGGCTACACCTTC.

The chain uses TRBV20-1 and TRBJ2-5; unclear D gene. The J call may not be correct, given that the DNA end is closer to TRBJ2-7. CDR1 is DFQATT, CDR2 SNEGSKA, per germline (reference sequence). The CDR3 has 12 residues. The CDR3 is CSALKDSYEQYF. The CDR3 nucleotides are TGCAGTGCCCTAAAGGACTCCTACGAGCAGTACTTC.

J is TRBJ2-5 and V is TRBV20-1; D ambiguous. The CDR3 extends over 13 amino acids. The germline CDR1 and CDR2 sequences are DFQATT and SNEGSKA (reference sequence). V was pared by 4 bases and J by 2 bases, with 11 bases between. The CDR3 is CSATPEQQETQYF. In DNA, the CDR3 is TGCAGTGCTACACCGGAACAGCAAGAGACCCAGTACTTC.

This sequence joins TRBV4-2 and TRBJ2-7, with a weak D call TRBD2 (6 bases). The ends were cut back, 1 base at V and 1 base at J, with 11 bases in the middle. This CDR3 has 15 amino acids. Germline CDR1 LGHNA, CDR2 YNFKEQ. The CDR3 nucleotides are TGTGCCAGCAGCCAAGTTTTGGGACTTTCCTACGAGCAGTACTTC. Translated: CASSQVLGLSYEQYF.

This clonotype was detected a few times. The chain recombines TRBV9 with TRBJ2-5; TRBD1 aligns across 9 bases. Germline V gives CDR1 SGDLS, CDR2 YYNGEE. V was clipped by 2 bases and J by 3 bases; unmatched bases: 5. This CDR3 comprises 15 residues. The CDR3 here is CASSVWDRAEETQYF. In DNA form, the CDR3 reads TGTGCCAGCAGCGTGTGGGACAGGGCAGAAGAGACCCAGTACTTC.

The V call is TRBV7-6, the J call TRBJ2-7; D call uncertain. Germline V gene data show CDR1 as SGHVS and CDR2 as FNYEAQ. The CDR3 is 13 amino acids. V lost 1 base and J lost 1, with 5 bases in between. CDR3 DNA: TGTGCCAGCAGCTTAGAGGAGTCCTACGAGCAGTACTTC. It yields the protein CASSLEESYEQYF.

The chain combines TRBV12-3 or TRBV12-4 with TRBJ2-3; a weak D match, TRBD2 (6 bases). Between the trimmed V and J ends, which lost 6 bases and 6 bases, there was a span of 13 bases. CDR3 length: 13 residues. CDR3 residues: CASSPGGEDTQYF. The CDR3 DNA follows: TGTGCCAGCAGCCCCGGGGGAGAGGATACGCAGTATTTT.